This TCR beta chain was identified during a study of T cells in Graves' hyperthyroidism and ophthalmopathy. The wider study: Blood was drawn when the patient was first diagnosed and still untreated.

Each diagnosis was grounded in clinical symptoms, serum thyroxine and TRAb, thyroid ultrasound, and orbital computed tomography. Fresh peripheral blood, 9.5 to 10 ml of it, supplied the PBMCs. TCR beta CDR3 sequences were amplified from RNA transcripts. The HTBI primer set was used in a first-round RT-PCR of the TCR CDR3. From the multiplex PCR reads, TCRdb called clonotypes with MiXCR, one entry per CDR3 protein. The table shows about half a million distinct CDR3 sequences, with 15% to 20% occurring only once. The length of the CDR3 is 14 residues. Germline V lookup: CDR1 SGHTA, CDR2 FQGNSA. V was cut by 3 bases and J by 5 bases, with 11 bases left in between. This clonotype was recorded at least ten times. Its antigen is currently unknown. Overall study findings and caveats: Clonotypes that were expanded in thyroid above 0.001 mostly appeared in blood too.

Sequenced material: blood. This TCR was sampled from a man aged 35 to 55 with Graves' ophthalmopathy. The chain links TRBV7-2 to TRBJ1-5; possibly TRBD1 for D (5 bases). The chain's CDR3 is CASSFLGQDQPQHF. For the CDR3, the DNA is TGTGCCAGCAGCTTCTTGGGGCAGGATCAGCCCCAGCATTTT.